The rows below give T cell receptor beta chains drawn from one sample of a study of CD8 T cells in Susac syndrome. TCRdb fed the immunoSEQ multiplex PCR reads into MiXCR, producing one record per CDR3 protein. The top ten hold approximately 0.094% of the sample, which has 150,000 to 200,000 distinct CDR3 sequences, 90% to 95% seen once. Sequences were obtained from CD4+ T cells from PBMCs. The receptor source for this set is a human donor with multiple sclerosis. Each CDR3 is given with its conserved first and last residue. Only part of the rows carry a size: once, few, many, or a class if the clone is expanded.

v_gene: TRBV2
j_gene: TRBJ2-7
abundance: .
CDR3aa: CASCRQGSDEQYF

v_gene: TRBV27
j_gene: TRBJ2-7
abundance: .
CDR3aa: CASSLGAQAYEQYF

v_gene: TRBV30
j_gene: TRBJ1-2
abundance: once
CDR3aa: CAWSPRTGGQNGYTF

v_gene: TRBV9
j_gene: TRBJ2-3
abundance: .
CDR3aa: CASSVRSVQDTQYF

v_gene: TRBV5-1
j_gene: TRBJ2-2
abundance: .
CDR3aa: CASSVETTSGGSGELFF

v_gene: TRBV5-6
j_gene: TRBJ2-5
abundance: .
CDR3aa: CASSYDRVLETQYF

v_gene: TRBV6-5
j_gene: TRBJ2-2
abundance: .
CDR3aa: CASSLSGGTGELFF

v_gene: TRBV7-3
j_gene: TRBJ2-5
abundance: .
CDR3aa: CASSLGPAGAGETQYF

v_gene: TRBV10-2
j_gene: TRBJ2-7
abundance: .
CDR3aa: CASSAGQGTEQYF

v_gene: TRBV5-1
j_gene: TRBJ2-5
abundance: .
CDR3aa: CASSLGQIKETQYF

v_gene: TRBV12-3/TRBV12-4
j_gene: TRBJ2-5
abundance: .
CDR3aa: CASSLGTGVQETQYF

v_gene: TRBV9
j_gene: TRBJ2-1
abundance: .
CDR3aa: CASSARRGEQFF

v_gene: TRBV6-2/TRBV6-3
j_gene: TRBJ2-2
abundance: .
CDR3aa: CASSYSRGSGELFF

v_gene: TRBV4-1
j_gene: TRBJ2-7
abundance: once
CDR3aa: CASSHTPQAGAYEQYF

v_gene: TRBV7-2
j_gene: TRBJ2-1
abundance: .
CDR3aa: CASSLAGLTYNEQFF

v_gene: TRBV7-9
j_gene: TRBJ1-1
abundance: .
CDR3aa: CASSLHGGSDTEAFF

v_gene: TRBV29-1
j_gene: TRBJ1-1
abundance: .
CDR3aa: CSVGRLNTEAFF

v_gene: TRBV5-1
j_gene: TRBJ1-2
abundance: once
CDR3aa: CASSLAPGPYGYTF

v_gene: TRBV9
j_gene: TRBJ2-2
abundance: .
CDR3aa: CASSRGNRAGELFF

v_gene: TRBV18
j_gene: TRBJ2-4
abundance: .
CDR3aa: CASSPTATENIQYF

v_gene: TRBV6-1
j_gene: TRBJ2-7
abundance: .
CDR3aa: CASSEEGALYEQYF

v_gene: TRBV3-1
j_gene: TRBJ2-7
abundance: few
CDR3aa: CASSAHYEQYF

v_gene: TRBV2
j_gene: TRBJ1-2
abundance: .
CDR3aa: CASSPTINYGYTF

v_gene: TRBV15
j_gene: TRBJ2-1
abundance: .
CDR3aa: CATSIRAGLAYNEQFF

v_gene: TRBV2
j_gene: TRBJ2-5
abundance: once
CDR3aa: CASSPGTGGYETQYF

v_gene: TRBV9
j_gene: TRBJ1-2
abundance: .
CDR3aa: CASSGEDRGYGYTF

v_gene: TRBV15
j_gene: TRBJ1-5
abundance: .
CDR3aa: CATSRGGTSTLQPQHF

v_gene: TRBV12-3/TRBV12-4
j_gene: TRBJ2-7
abundance: .
CDR3aa: CASTLGGLSYEQYF

v_gene: TRBV9
j_gene: TRBJ2-7
abundance: .
CDR3aa: CASSEGSGGQGYEQYF

v_gene: TRBV2
j_gene: TRBJ2-2
abundance: .
CDR3aa: CASSEGTPLGELFF

v_gene: TRBV28
j_gene: TRBJ1-1
abundance: .
CDR3aa: CASSSAPGQGQAFF

v_gene: TRBV20-1
j_gene: TRBJ1-4
abundance: .
CDR3aa: CSAIPQEGLGEKLFF

v_gene: TRBV4-1
j_gene: TRBJ2-5
abundance: .
CDR3aa: CASSWGQKETQYF